Presented here are 10 T cell receptor beta chains from one specimen sequenced in a study of T cells after yellow fever vaccination. TCRdb analysed the 5' RACE reads with MiXCR anew, one entry per CDR3 protein. Found here are around 300,000 distinct CDR3 sequences, over 3.5% of them singletons; the top ten hold around 24%. The input for sequencing was PBMCs, taken 5 days after the yellow fever booster vaccination. The receptors shown here come from a man aged 18 to 35 who received the YFV17D yellow fever vaccine.

This clonotype was observed a few times. This chain joins TRBV12-3 or TRBV12-4 and TRBJ1-2; the D is unclear. V was clipped by 5 bases and J by 10 bases, with 14 bases between them. The CDR3 is 12 amino acids. In nucleotides, the CDR3 is TGTGCCAGCAGTCCTCGACCGGTGGTCTACACCTTC. This translates into CASSPRPVVYTF.

This clonotype was seen repeatedly, ten times or more. This chain connects TRBV4-1 to TRBJ1-1, with D maybe TRBD1 (6 bases). The V gene's germline CDR1 is MGHRA and CDR2 YSYEKL. V was cut by 5 bases and J by 7 bases, with 14 bases left in between. CDR3 length equals 13 residues. The CDR3: CASSKRQEYEAFF. The CDR3 DNA is TGCGCCAGCAGCAAGAGACAGGAGTATGAAGCTTTCTTT.

The chain recombines TRBV4-1 with TRBJ2-1; D may correspond to TRBD1 or TRBD2 (6 bases each). The CDR3 consists of 15 residues. Trimming removed 4 bases from V and 9 bases from J, with 19 bases in between. Germline V gene lookup returns CDR1 MGHRA and CDR2 YSYEKL. The chain's CDR3 is CASSPPGRGGPEQFF. The CDR3 DNA reads as TGCGCCAGCAGCCCCCCGGGCAGGGGAGGACCTGAGCAGTTCTTC.

The chain has TRBV24-1 and TRBJ2-2; D call uncertain. CDR1 and CDR2 (germline): KGHDR, SFDVKD. V was cut by 2 bases and J by 3 bases, with 0 bases left in between. The CDR3 runs 12 residues. CDR3 in amino acids: CATSDYTGELFF. In nucleotides, the CDR3 is TGTGCCACCAGTGATTACACCGGGGAGCTGTTTTTT.

This clonotype was seen a few times. CDR3 bases: TGTGCCAGCAGTTTGGTTCTCCAGGGATTAGATGGCTACACCTTC. Translated: CASSLVLQGLDGYTF. The V call is TRBV12-3 or TRBV12-4, the J call TRBJ1-2, with D perhaps TRBD1 (5 bases). The V end lost 3 bases, the J end lost 6 bases, and 17 bases lay between the germline ends. The CDR3 is 15 residues long.

This chain links TRBV15 with TRBJ2-7; perhaps TRBD2 as D (6 bases). The CDR3 has 15 residues. V shed 0 bases and J shed 3 bases, with 12 bases lying between them. In germline, CDR1 is LNHNV, CDR2 YYDKDF (reference sequence). CDR3 sequence: CATSRDRAGSYEQYV. CDR3 in DNA: TGTGCCACCAGCAGAGATCGAGCGGGTAGCTACGAGCAGTACGTC.

This clonotype was seen a few times. V and J are TRBV7-8 and TRBJ2-5; the D gene is possibly TRBD2 (5 bases). The CDR3 runs 15 residues. Trimming pared 7 bases from V and 0 bases from J, leaving 15 bases between. CDR1 is SGHVS, CDR2 FQNEAQ, per germline. Written as DNA, the CDR3 is TGTGCCAGCACAAAAACGGGGATGTACCAAGAGACCCAGTACTTC. Translating it yields CASTKTGMYQETQYF.

This clonotype was found a few times. This chain connects TRBV12-3 or TRBV12-4 to TRBJ2-5, with D maybe TRBD2 (6 bases). V gave up 10 bases and J gave up 2 bases, with 8 bases separating them. The CDR3 has 11 amino acids. CDR3 sequence (DNA): TGTGCCACCCGGGAGCAAGAGACCCAGTACTTC. It yields the protein CATREQETQYF.

The V and J genes are TRBV4-1 and TRBJ2-1, with 11 bases fitting TRBD2. Unmatched junction bases numbered 10, after V lost 4 bases and J lost 8 bases. The germline CDR1 and CDR2 sequences are MGHRA and YSYEKL. This CDR3 is 16 amino acids long. The DNA of the CDR3 is TGCGCCAGCAGCCTTCTGACTAGCGGGGCTGTGGATGAGCAGTTCTTC. It specifies CASSLLTSGAVDEQFF.

This clonotype came up many times. The genes are TRBV4-2 and TRBJ1-6, with 10 bases lining up with TRBD1. In germline, CDR1 is LGHNA, CDR2 YNFKEQ. The junction had 7 bases not matched to a gene; V was cut back by 5 bases and J by 0 bases. This CDR3 has 18 residues. The CDR3 sequence: CASSKIDRGHSYNSPLHF. Here the CDR3 DNA reads TGTGCCAGCAGCAAAATAGACAGGGGGCACTCCTATAATTCACCCCTCCACTTT.